This T cell receptor (beta chain) was documented in a study of blood T cell repertoires in COVID-19. On the study more broadly: There were acute and convalescent COVID-19 samples, and they came from the United States, Italy and Spain.

The CDR3 has 17 amino acids. J lost 2 bases, V lost 0 bases, and 7 bases had no gene match. Per germline, CDR1 LNHDA and CDR2 SQIVND (reference sequence). Method: immunoSEQ multiplex PCR; TCRdb's copy keeps in-frame clones and lacks some. The sample has approximately 35,000 clones, about 78% seen once. The receptor comes from a man older than 75 with acute or convalescent COVID-19. Material for sequencing was peripheral blood. V and J are TRBV19 and TRBJ2-5; 9 positions match TRBD1. CDR3 nucleotide sequence: TGTGCCAGTAGTATAGATCTGACAGGGGGTCCACAAGAGACCCAGTACTTC. Translating gives CASSIDLTGGPQETQYF.